This T cell receptor (beta chain) was retrieved from a study of tumor and adjacent non-tumor tissue in lung cancer. Study as a whole: Each sample yielded a few million productive TCRbeta reads on average.

TCRbeta libraries were built with three rounds of nested PCR, modified from ARM-PCR. TCRdb re-derived calls from the multiplex PCR reads in MiXCR, one entry per CDR3 protein. The sample yields approximately 90,000 distinct CDR3 sequences, roughly two thirds seen once. With respect to this clonotype: The junction does not match germline at one end; this may be a read error.

RNA was extracted from bulk tissue without any cell sorting. Germline V lookup: CDR1 MGHRA, CDR2 YSYEKL. This CDR3 is 16 amino acids long. The TCR was taken from a man aged 65 to 79 with non-small cell lung cancer. The sample was lung tumor tissue. This rearrangement joins TRBV4-1 to TRBJ2-3; 9 bases line up with TRBD2. The CDR3 bases are TGTGCCAGCAACCAAGACCCGGCGGGGGGGGCAGATACGCAGTATTTT. This codes for CASNQDPAGGADTQYF.